The next 25 T cell receptor beta chains were all read from a single sample in a study of cytomegalovirus exposure and HLA in healthy donors. The PCR contained 60 Vbeta and 13 Jbeta primers. Libraries were prepared by immunoSEQ multiplex PCR; TCRdb keeps only in-frame clonotypes and omits some of them. This sample carries approximately 130,000 clones, approximately 72% of them seen once, and the ten largest clones take about 2.6%. Sequenced input: PBMCs. Source of these receptors: a human donor in good health.

The chain joins TRBV15 to TRBJ2-7, with 8 nucleotides matching TRBD2. Germline V gene sequence: CDR1 LNHNV, CDR2 YYDKDF (reference sequence). The CDR3 is 17 residues long. V lost 0 bases, J lost 2 bases, and 9 bases stayed unmatched. The CDR3 protein is CATSRDLKREWTYEQYF. In DNA form, the CDR3 reads TGTGCCACCAGCAGAGATCTTAAGCGGGAGTGGACCTACGAGCAGTACTTC.

Notes on this clone: Other DNA sequences in the same sample also yield this CDR3. The chain recombines TRBV6-6 with TRBJ2-2; tentative D call: TRBD1 (6 bases). CDR3 length: 15 residues. CDR1 is MNHNY and CDR2 is SVGAGI in the germline V gene (reference sequence). The V end lost 3 bases, the J end lost 3 bases, and 11 bases lay between the germline ends. The DNA for the CDR3 is TGTGCCAGCAGTTATCTTTCAGGGGACACCGGGGAGCTGTTTTTT. Its protein product is CASSYLSGDTGELFF.

The chain has TRBV5-6 and TRBJ2-7; 9 nucleotides line up with TRBD2. CDR1 SGHDT and CDR2 YYEEEE come from the germline V gene. The CDR3 is 15 residues long. With 4 bases clipped from V and 3 bases from J, the junction kept 8 bases outside the gene matches. CDR3 sequence: CASSLHGAGGYEQYF. CDR3 bases: TGTGCCAGCAGCCTCCATGGAGCGGGGGGCTACGAGCAGTACTTC.

The rearrangement uses TRBV6-1 and TRBJ2-5, with a weak D call TRBD1 (7 bases). The J call may not be correct, given that the DNA end is closer to TRBJ2-7. The germline CDR1 and CDR2 sequences are MNHNS and SASEGT. This CDR3 spans 15 amino acids. CDR3 in DNA: TGTGCCAGCAGGCTGGGGGGACAGCGCACCTACGAGCAGTACTTC. It codes for CASRLGGQRTYEQYF.

Turning to this clone: The junction shows a germline mismatch at one end, possibly a read error. V usage is TRBV7-9 and J usage is TRBJ1-6; TRBD1 matches 10 bases. CDR1 and CDR2 (germline): SEHNR, FQNEAQ (reference sequence). The CDR3 is 17 amino acids. In nucleotides, the CDR3 is TGTTCCAGCAGCTTCCCTTTTGGGACAGGGGATAATTCACCCCTCCACTTT. Protein product: CSSSFPFGTGDNSPLHF.

This CDR3 is CASSRTGQGNEKLFF. The CDR3 DNA sequence: TGCGCCAGCAGCCGTACGGGACAGGGGAATGAAAAACTGTTTTTT. The chain carries TRBV4-3 and TRBJ1-4; TRBD1 matches 10 bases. CDR1 LGHNA and CDR2 YSLEER come from the germline V gene. J lost 5 bases, V lost 4 bases, and 4 bases had no gene match. This CDR3 is 15 amino acids long.

This clone is a singleton in its sample. One junction end disagrees with the germline gene, perhaps due to a read error. J is TRBJ2-1 and V is TRBV30; 11 positions agree with TRBD2. CDR1 and CDR2 (germline): GTSNPN, SVGIG (reference sequence). The CDR3 is 18 residues long. The DNA for the CDR3 is TGCGCTGGAGCCGGGACAGCCGGGACTAGCGGTTCCTACAATGAGCAGTTCTTC. The encoded protein is CAGAGTAGTSGSYNEQFF.

V gene TRBV19 combines with J gene TRBJ2-5; possible D gene TRBD1, 7 bases. Looked up from germline, CDR1 is LNHDA and CDR2 is SQIVND (reference sequence). The CDR3 sequence is 15 residues long. V was clipped by 3 bases and J by 5 bases, with 16 bases between them. CDR3 sequence (DNA): TGTGCCAGTAGTATGCGACAGGGAGGCGTGGAGACCCAGTACTTC. The encoded protein is CASSMRQGGVETQYF.

The chain employs TRBV12-1 and TRBJ1-1; the tabulated D call, TRBD1, remains unverified against the DNA. TRBV12-1 is annotated as a pseudogene. CDR3 size: 15 residues. The CDR3 DNA is TGTGCCAGCAGCTCCCGCCTGGGGCGGAACACTGAAGCTTTCTTT. Protein: CASSSRLGRNTEAFF.

The V gene is TRBV7-2, the J gene TRBJ2-7; 8 bases agree with TRBD1. Germline-derived CDR1 and CDR2 are SGHTA and FQGNSA. This CDR3 is built from 14 residues. The V segment lost 5 bases and the J segment 3 bases; nucleotides outside the gene matches: 6. The CDR3 coding sequence is TGTGCCAGCAGCCCCAGGGGGCAAAACTACGAGCAGTACTTC. Translation gives CASSPRGQNYEQYF. The variable domain in full, completed from reference TRBV7-2 and TRBJ2-7, reads GAGVSQSPSNKVTEKGKDVELRCDPISGHTALYWYRQSLGQGLEFLIYFQGNSAPDKSGLPSDRFSAERTGGSVSTLTIQRTQQEDSAVYLCASSPRGQNYEQYFGPGTRLTVT.

V usage is TRBV11-1 and J usage is TRBJ1-1; D is unclear. Germline V lookup: CDR1 SGHAT, CDR2 FQDESV (reference sequence). This CDR3 region has 15 residues. Trimming took off 2 bases at V and 0 bases at J, with 10 bases between the two ends. As DNA, the CDR3 is TGTGCCAGCAGCTTATCGGTCGGTCTGAACACTGAAGCTTTCTTT. It specifies CASSLSVGLNTEAFF.

The chain links TRBV7-9 to TRBJ1-3, with D maybe TRBD1 (6 bases). The CDR3 loop spans 17 amino acids. V dropped 7 bases and J dropped 11 bases, with 30 bases sitting between them. CDR1 SEHNR and CDR2 FQNEAQ come from the germline V gene (reference sequence). CDR3 sequence reads: CASNDRPGQTPAPSIYF. The CDR3 DNA reads TGTGCCAGCAACGACCGTCCTGGACAGACTCCTGCCCCGTCCATATATTTT.

The genes are TRBV10-3 and TRBJ2-5, with D tentatively TRBD2 (6 bases). Trimming removed 4 bases from V and 2 bases from J, with 8 bases in between. The germline V gene encodes CDR1 ENHRY and CDR2 SYGVKD. The CDR3 totals 13 residues. The CDR3 DNA sequence: TGTGCCATCAGTGGGGACTTACAAGAGACCCAGTACTTC. Translating it yields CAISGDLQETQYF.

The chain carries TRBV29-1 and TRBJ1-3; 9 nucleotides align to TRBD1. Germline-derived CDR1 and CDR2 are SQVTM and ANQGSEA. Trimming removed 6 bases from V and 1 base from J; junction bases left unmatched: 4. The CDR3 consists of 14 residues. CDR3 protein: CSVGQGASGNTIYF. CDR3 coding DNA: TGCAGCGTGGGACAGGGAGCATCTGGAAACACCATATATTTT.

This sequence joins TRBV10-1 and TRBJ1-6; no clear D gene. The CDR3 spans 15 residues. V lost 1 base and J 6 bases, leaving 10 bases between the germline ends. The germline CDR1 and CDR2 sequences are WNHNN and SYGVQD (reference sequence). The DNA of the CDR3 is TGCGCCAGCAGTGAGTGGGCAGAGAGTAATTCACCCCTCCACTTT. Translated, it gives CASSEWAESNSPLHF.

Written as DNA, the CDR3 is TGTGCCAGCAGTTTATCAGCGGCCAGGTGGTACGAGCAGTACTTC. It yields the protein CASSLSAARWYEQYF. This rearrangement joins TRBV27 to TRBJ2-7; D is perhaps TRBD2 (5 bases). Trimming pared 0 bases from V and 4 bases from J, leaving 13 bases between. The CDR3 totals 15 residues. The germline CDR1 and CDR2 sequences are MNHEY and SMNVEV (reference sequence).

The chain has TRBV28 and TRBJ2-3; 8 nucleotides match TRBD2. Germline values: CDR1 MDHEN, CDR2 SYDVKM. Trimming at V came to 10 bases and at J to 3 bases, leaving 9 bases not matched to a gene. The CDR3 spans 14 residues. Written as DNA, the CDR3 is TGTGCCACTAGGCGGGGGGAGAGAACAGATACGCAGTATTTT. Its protein is CATRRGERTDTQYF.

The chain employs TRBV5-4 and TRBJ2-7; a weak D match, TRBD2 (5 bases). The V gene lost 3 bases and the J gene lost 0 bases, with 13 bases spanning the gap. Germline V gene data show CDR1 as SGHNT and CDR2 as YYREEE (reference sequence). CDR3 length: 15 amino acids. CDR3 sequence: CASSSGTISSYEQYF. The CDR3 DNA is TGTGCCAGCAGCTCGGGAACCATTAGCTCCTACGAGCAGTACTTC.

This clone was picked up a small number of times. The chain recombines TRBV10-1 with TRBJ1-5; TRBD1 might be the D (5 bases). In germline, CDR1 is WNHNN, CDR2 SYGVQD (reference sequence). The germline V and J ends were trimmed by 8 bases and 0 bases, with 26 bases remaining between them. This CDR3 has 19 residues. Here the CDR3 reads CASDSGHPCGIDSNQPQHF. CDR3 nucleotides: TGCGCCAGCGATTCTGGACATCCTTGCGGGATTGATAGCAATCAGCCCCAGCATTTT.

This clone showed up just a few times. This chain links TRBV9 with TRBJ2-1; 7 bases map to TRBD1. From germline, CDR1 is SGDLS and CDR2 YYNGEE. The CDR3 is 13 residues long. J gave up 8 bases and V 4 bases, and 6 bases lay outside the gene matches. CDR3 in DNA: TGTGCCAGCAGCTCTGGACAGGCCGATGAGCAGTTCTTC. This sequence encodes CASSSGQADEQFF.

A remark on this clone: Likely a read error: the CDR3 ends without its conserved phenylalanine or tryptophan. V and J are TRBV30 and TRBJ1-2; no clear D gene. The CDR3 consists of 12 residues. The ends were cut back, 3 bases at V and 7 bases at J, with 12 bases in the middle. Germline V gene lookup returns CDR1 GTSNPN and CDR2 SVGIG (reference sequence). DNA of the CDR3: TGTGCCTGGAGAGGGCGGAGCGGTGGCTACACCCTC. This translates into CAWRGRSGGYTL.

The chain carries TRBV11-3 and TRBJ2-2, with TRBD1 identical over 9 bases. In germline, CDR1 is SGHNT, CDR2 YENEEA. This CDR3 spans 15 amino acids. V gave up 5 bases and J gave up 4 bases; unmatched junction bases: 5. The CDR3 nucleotides read TGTGCCAGCAGCAACAGGGGGCAGAGCACCGGGGAGCTGTTTTTT. This gives the protein CASSNRGQSTGELFF.

CDR3: CASSLAPPGGNEAFF. CDR3 DNA: TGTGCCAGCAGCTTAGCGCCACCCGGGGGGAATGAAGCTTTCTTT. The rearrangement joins TRBV7-8 to TRBJ1-1; TRBD1 might be the D (5 bases). Trimming shortened V by 0 bases and J by 7 bases, and 15 bases separated the two germline ends. Germline V gives CDR1 SGHVS, CDR2 FQNEAQ. The CDR3 runs to 15 residues.

This clone showed up just once. The V and J genes are TRBV27 and TRBJ2-5; D call uncertain. Per germline, CDR1 MNHEY and CDR2 SMNVEV (reference sequence). The V end lost 2 bases, the J end lost 4 bases, and 17 bases lay between the germline ends. The CDR3 is 16 amino acids. This CDR3 reads CASSLLPTTMGETQYF. CDR3 bases: TGTGCCAGCAGTTTACTCCCTACTACCATGGGAGAGACCCAGTACTTC.

This sequence joins TRBV10-3 and TRBJ1-2; 8 positions agree with TRBD1. The length of the CDR3 is 13 residues. V lost 3 bases, J lost 8 bases, and 5 bases stayed unmatched. The germline V gene encodes CDR1 ENHRY and CDR2 SYGVKD. This CDR3 is CAISDRTGLGYTF. The CDR3 DNA reads TGTGCCATCAGTGACAGGACAGGGTTAGGCTACACCTTC.